This entry lists 32 T cell receptor beta chains sequenced from one sample in a study of CD8+ T cells in alopecia areata (dated by TCRdb to 2016 to 2019). The method behind the library was the immunoSEQ multiplex PCR assay. RNA was extracted from all samples and reverse transcribed into cDNA, which served as template for TCR sequencing. TCRdb took this table from immuneACCESS and kept in-frame rearrangements with V and J called. Such tables lack part of the clones; where checked against another copy, unresolved V genes explain under half of the gap, and the rest is unexplained. The sample contains fewer than 250,000 clones, roughly two fifths of them found a single time. The top ten clonotypes cover 0.45% to 0.55% of the sample. According to the study, the label for this sample's treatment or condition signals: oral pan-JAK inhibitor, 5-10 mg twice daily. The sample here was CD4+ T cells sorted from blood, taken around week 34, from a patient treated with tofacitinib. The receptor set was obtained from a human donor with alopecia areata.

The J gene is TRBJ2-1, the V gene TRBV7-2; TRBD2 matches at 11 bases. Germline V gene sequence: CDR1 SGHTA, CDR2 FQGNSA. The CDR3 consists of 16 residues. Losses at the gene ends were 1 base for V and 5 bases for J; bases not matched to a gene: 4. This CDR3 is CASSLGIAGGDNEQFF. In DNA form, the CDR3 reads TGTGCCAGCAGCTTAGGAATAGCGGGAGGGGACAATGAGCAGTTCTTC.

The chain uses TRBV7-2 and TRBJ2-1; 12 nucleotides agree with TRBD2. The CDR3 runs 14 residues. Germline trimming cut 5 bases from V and 10 bases from J; bases unmatched to any gene: 6. Germline CDR1 reads SGHTA; CDR2 reads FQGNSA. CDR3 in amino acids: CASSPILAGGEQFF. The DNA of the CDR3 is TGTGCCAGCAGCCCCATACTAGCGGGAGGAGAGCAGTTCTTC.

V gene TRBV30 combines with J gene TRBJ1-2; 9 bases map to TRBD1. The V and J ends lost 5 bases and 5 bases, in that order; junction bases with no gene match: 12. The germline V gene has CDR1 GTSNPN and CDR2 SVGIG (reference sequence). CDR3 length: 15 amino acids. In nucleotides, the CDR3 is TGTGCCTGGGCTGTTTCGGGACAGGGCCCTTATGGCTACACCTTC. Its protein product is CAWAVSGQGPYGYTF.

The chain employs TRBV30 and TRBJ1-4; D is uncertain. Germline assignment: CDR1 GTSNPN and CDR2 SVGIG (reference sequence). The germline V and J ends were trimmed by 2 bases and 7 bases, with 11 bases remaining between them. The CDR3 length is 13 residues. This CDR3 is CAWSLTRAEKLFF. Here the CDR3 DNA reads TGTGCCTGGAGTTTGACCCGTGCTGAAAAACTGTTTTTT.

This clone was seen a handful of times. This chain links TRBV7-9 with TRBJ2-1; possible D gene TRBD1, 5 bases. The CDR3 covers 11 residues. CDR1 is SEHNR and CDR2 is FQNEAQ in the germline V gene (reference sequence). Trimming removed 10 bases from V and 6 bases from J, with 10 bases in between. CDR3 in amino acids: CAIGRANEQFF. The DNA for the CDR3 is TGTGCCATTGGCAGGGCCAATGAGCAGTTCTTC.

The chain is built from TRBV7-2 and TRBJ1-1, with D possibly being TRBD1 (6 bases). V lost 4 bases to trimming and J lost 1 base, with 13 bases between them. Germline-derived CDR1 and CDR2 are SGHTA and FQGNSA. The CDR3 is 15 amino acids. CDR3 residues: CASSWPGQPNTEAFF. Written as DNA, the CDR3 is TGTGCCAGCAGCTGGCCGGGACAACCGAACACTGAAGCTTTCTTT.

A few counts support this clone. V usage is TRBV14 and J usage is TRBJ2-1; D gene uncertain. This CDR3 contains 14 residues. V dropped 0 bases and J dropped 6 bases, with 9 bases sitting between them. Germline V CDR1 and CDR2: SGHDN, FVKESK. CDR3: CASSQDQVSNEQFF. The DNA of the CDR3 is TGTGCCAGCAGCCAAGATCAGGTCAGCAATGAGCAGTTCTTC.

V gene TRBV19 combines with J gene TRBJ1-5; weak D call: TRBD1 (5 bases). Germline CDR1 reads LNHDA; CDR2 reads SQIVND (reference sequence). Trimming took 9 bases from V and 2 from J, leaving 14 bases between them. CDR3 length equals 14 residues. In nucleotides, the CDR3 is TGTGCCAGCTCGTTTTGGGGCGGCAATCAGCCCCAGCATTTT. The encoded protein is CASSFWGGNQPQHF. Variable domain in full (rest from reference TRBV19 and TRBJ1-5): DGGITQSPKYLFRKEGQNVTLSCEQNLNHDAMYWYRQDPGQGLRLIYYSQIVNDFQKGDIAEGYSVSREKKESFPLTVTSAQKNPTAFYLCASSFWGGNQPQHFGDGTRLSIL.

This clone has more than one count but fewer than ten. The rearrangement links TRBV7-2 to TRBJ2-3; no clear D. Deletions cut 5 bases from V and 6 bases from J, with 15 bases between. The CDR3 totals 14 residues. CDR1 is SGHTA, CDR2 FQGNSA, per germline. The CDR3 sequence: CASSNRLVADTQYF. DNA for the CDR3: TGTGCCAGCAGCAATCGCTTAGTGGCTGATACGCAGTATTTT.

This clone was detected only a few times. The chain combines TRBV30 with TRBJ2-5; D possibly corresponds to TRBD2 (5 bases). Germline CDR1 is GTSNPN and CDR2 is SVGIG (reference sequence). The V and J ends lost 6 bases and 3 bases respectively, with 14 bases between them. This CDR3 has 13 residues. CDR3 region: CACVPWGEETQYF. In DNA form, the CDR3 reads TGTGCCTGCGTTCCTTGGGGAGAAGAGACCCAGTACTTC.

This clone appeared a few times. The chain combines TRBV7-2 with TRBJ1-1; D gene unclear. CDR3 size: 14 residues. Trimming pared 2 bases from V and 8 bases from J, leaving 15 bases between. Germline V gene data show CDR1 as SGHTA and CDR2 as FQGNSA. The CDR3 DNA follows: TGTGCCAGCAGCTTATTCATGCGAGACAACGAAGCTTTCTTT. It is translated as CASSLFMRDNEAFF.

The chain has TRBV19 and TRBJ2-7; D unresolved. The CDR3 totals 16 residues. Trimming pared 0 bases from V and 0 bases from J, leaving 12 bases between. Germline V gene lookup returns CDR1 LNHDA and CDR2 SQIVND (reference sequence). The CDR3 spells CASSIDLVVSSYEQYF. The CDR3 nucleotides read TGTGCCAGTAGTATAGATCTCGTGGTAAGCTCCTACGAGCAGTACTTC.

This chain joins TRBV7-9 and TRBJ1-4, with 8 positions matching TRBD1. Trimming removed 5 bases from V and 14 bases from J; junction bases left unmatched: 7. The length of the CDR3 is 12 residues. Germline values: CDR1 SEHNR, CDR2 FQNEAQ (reference sequence). CDR3 region: CASSGTGIGLFF. The DNA of the CDR3 is TGTGCCAGCAGCGGGACAGGTATTGGTCTGTTTTTT.

The chain joins TRBV4-2 to TRBJ2-7; TRBD1 agrees at 11 bases. Germline V lookup: CDR1 LGHNA, CDR2 YNFKEQ. The CDR3 loop spans 17 amino acids. Unmatched junction bases numbered 10, after V lost 3 bases and J lost 3 bases. The DNA of the CDR3 is TGTGCCAGCAGCCATATATCAACCGGGACAGGGGGCTACGAGCAGTACTTC. The encoded protein is CASSHISTGTGGYEQYF.

This clone was seen a handful of times. The rearrangement uses TRBV11-2 and TRBJ2-2, with 8 bases aligning to TRBD1. Germline CDR1 is SGHAT and CDR2 is FQNNGV. V shed 5 bases, J shed 1 base, and the junction held 12 bases outside the gene matches. The CDR3 contains 18 residues. CDR3 sequence (DNA): TGTGCCAGCAGCCAAGACAGGGGTAGAGGGGTGAACACCGGGGAGCTGTTTTTT. Its protein product is CASSQDRGRGVNTGELFF.

About this clone itself: An end of the junction differs from the germline gene, which may be a read error. The chain uses TRBV7-9 and TRBJ1-1; weak D call: TRBD1 (6 bases). Germline V gene data show CDR1 as SEHNR and CDR2 as FQNEAQ (reference sequence). The CDR3 is 16 residues long. The CDR3 reads CASSHSSGQTNAEAFF. As DNA, the CDR3 is TGTGCCAGCAGCCACTCAAGCGGACAGACGAACGCTGAAGCTTTCTTT.

This chain joins TRBV18 and TRBJ2-6; no reliable D call. The CDR3 has 15 amino acids. CDR1 is KGHSH and CDR2 is LQKENI in the germline V gene. Trimming shortened V by 6 bases and J by 2 bases, and 11 bases separated the two germline ends. The CDR3 DNA reads as TGTGCCAGCTCGGGTGGAATTCCTGGGGCCAACGTCCTGACTTTC. The encoded protein is CASSGGIPGANVLTF.

This clone showed up just a few times. The CDR3 is CASSLSRAGYGYTF. The CDR3 coding sequence is TGTGCCAGCAGCCTTAGCCGGGCCGGCTATGGCTACACCTTC. The V and J genes are TRBV7-9 and TRBJ1-2; D is undetermined. The CDR3 length is 14 residues. CDR1 SEHNR and CDR2 FQNEAQ come from the germline V gene (reference sequence). V lost 5 bases and J 4 bases, leaving 14 bases between the germline ends.

The V gene is TRBV10-2, the J gene TRBJ1-3, with TRBD1 as a possible D gene (6 bases). Trimming removed 1 base at V and 2 bases at J, with 9 bases between. The CDR3 is made up of 15 amino acids. Looked up from germline, CDR1 is WSHSY and CDR2 is SAAADI. The CDR3 DNA reads TGCGCCAGCAGTGAGTGGGACATAGCTGGAAACACCATATATTTT. Its translation: CASSEWDIAGNTIYF.

The sample holds a few counts of this clone. The rearrangement links TRBV11-2 to TRBJ2-7; D gene uncertain. The V gene lost 5 bases and the J gene lost 2 bases, with 13 bases spanning the gap. There are 14 residues in the CDR3. Germline CDR1 SGHAT, CDR2 FQNNGV. This chain's CDR3 is CASSRLEFTYEQYF. The CDR3 nucleotides are TGTGCCAGCAGCCGACTGGAGTTTACCTACGAGCAGTACTTC.

The rearrangement joins TRBV5-8 to TRBJ2-7; 8 bases are a match to TRBD1. The CDR3 runs 13 residues. Trimming cost V 6 bases and J 0 bases; bases outside gene matches: 2. Germline V lookup: CDR1 SGHTS, CDR2 YDEGEE. The CDR3 nucleotides are TGTGCCAGCACCAGGGGGCCCTCCTACGAGCAGTACTTC. This sequence encodes CASTRGPSYEQYF.

There are a few counts of this clone. The chain recombines TRBV7-9 with TRBJ2-1; D possibly matches TRBD1 or TRBD2 (5 bases each). V was clipped by 6 bases and J by 9 bases, with 9 bases between them. CDR1 is SEHNR, CDR2 FQNEAQ, per germline (reference sequence). The length of the CDR3 is 11 residues. CDR3 coding DNA: TGTGCCAGCAGTGCAGGGAGTGAGCAGTTCTTC. This codes for CASSAGSEQFF.

The rearrangement links TRBV7-3 to TRBJ1-1, with D possibly matching TRBD1 (5 bases). The CDR3 consists of 13 residues. Germline V gene sequence: CDR1 SGHTA, CDR2 FQGTGA. Deletions cut 4 bases from V and 0 bases from J, with 6 bases between. The CDR3 region has the DNA TGTGCCAGCAGCTCAGGGATGAACACTGAAGCTTTCTTT. Translation: CASSSGMNTEAFF.

This clone came up a few times. Other DNA sequences from this sample encode an identical CDR3 as well. The chain has TRBV5-1 and TRBJ2-7; D ambiguous. The CDR3 consists of 12 residues. The germline gives CDR1 SGHRS, CDR2 YFSETQ. V lost 3 bases, J lost 0 bases, and 4 bases lay in between. Written as DNA, the CDR3 is TGCGCCAGCAGCTGGGACTCCTACGAGCAGTACTTC. This encodes CASSWDSYEQYF.

This clone appeared a few times. This chain links TRBV29-1 with TRBJ1-1, with D possibly matching TRBD1 (6 bases). CDR1 and CDR2 (germline): SQVTM, ANQGSEA. V was cut by 6 bases and J by 5 bases, with 19 bases left in between. CDR3 length equals 14 residues. The CDR3 loop is CSVVLQGYRTEAFF. The CDR3 coding sequence is TGCAGCGTCGTATTACAGGGATATAGGACTGAAGCTTTCTTT.

The table lists this clone with a few counts. The rearrangement links TRBV30 to TRBJ2-1; 9 bases are a match to TRBD1. The junction had 9 bases not matched to a gene; V was cut back by 0 bases and J by 9 bases. The CDR3 is 15 residues long. The germline V gene has CDR1 GTSNPN and CDR2 SVGIG (reference sequence). CDR3 protein: CAWSVQDRGLGEQFF. The CDR3 nucleotides are TGTGCCTGGAGTGTACAGGACAGGGGTTTGGGTGAGCAGTTCTTC.

The rearrangement joins TRBV6-1 to TRBJ2-7; 7 nucleotides line up with TRBD1. Germline V gene sequence: CDR1 MNHNS, CDR2 SASEGT. The CDR3 runs 14 residues. V shed 6 bases and J 0 bases; nucleotides not matched to a gene: 5. CDR3 region: CASSRGQSSYEQYF. CDR3 coding DNA: TGTGCCAGCAGCCGGGGACAGAGCTCCTACGAGCAGTACTTC.

This rearrangement joins TRBV29-1 to TRBJ2-3, with D unresolved. Germline V gene sequence: CDR1 SQVTM, CDR2 ANQGSEA. The CDR3 has 12 residues. V was shortened by 8 bases and J by 1 base, with 10 bases between the two germline ends. The CDR3 DNA is TGCAGCTACGCTCGGGGCACAGATACGCAGTATTTT. Translated: CSYARGTDTQYF.

The V and J genes are TRBV14 and TRBJ1-2; 9 nucleotides match TRBD1. J was trimmed by 5 bases and V by 2 bases; bases with no gene match: 12. The V gene's germline CDR1 is SGHDN and CDR2 FVKESK. The CDR3 loop spans 17 amino acids. The CDR3: CASSQLTGGRDRYGYTF. CDR3 nucleotides: TGTGCCAGCAGCCAACTGACAGGGGGTAGGGATCGGTATGGCTACACCTTC.

The sample holds a few counts of this clone. The rearrangement joins TRBV6-6 to TRBJ2-7; a possible D gene is TRBD1 (6 bases). Germline loops: CDR1 MNHNY, CDR2 SVGAGI (reference sequence). CDR3 length: 12 amino acids. V lost 10 bases to trimming and J lost 2 bases, with 12 bases between them. CDR3 residues: CATSDRTYEQYF. For the CDR3, the DNA is TGTGCCACATCAGACAGGACCTACGAGCAGTACTTC.

CDR3 DNA: TGTGCCAGCAGTTGGACGGGGGCGGCGGACACTGAAGCTTTCTTT. Its translation: CASSWTGAADTEAFF. The rearrangement uses TRBV6-5 and TRBJ1-1, with D possibly TRBD1 on 6 matching bases. The CDR3 runs to 15 residues. CDR1 and CDR2 from the germline V gene are MNHEY and SVGAGI. V lost 4 bases and J 3 bases, leaving 15 bases between the germline ends.

The J gene is TRBJ2-1, the V gene TRBV15; D gene uncertain. The CDR3 covers 16 residues. Germline assignment: CDR1 LNHNV and CDR2 YYDKDF (reference sequence). The V end lost 5 bases, the J end lost 0 bases, and 14 bases lay between the germline ends. CDR3 coding DNA: TGTGCCACCAGCCCTCTAACGATGAGCTCCTACAATGAGCAGTTCTTC. Encoded protein: CATSPLTMSSYNEQFF.